This T cell receptor beta chain was identified in a study of beta chain features in type 1 diabetes. General study results and limits: High TCR expression in some cells could lead to their over-representation in cDNA sequencing. Relative to healthy donors, patients appeared to have naive, central memory and Treg TCRB repertoires that were more similar. TCRB CDR3s were moderately but significantly shorter in Type 1 diabetes patients in all four CD4+ subsets.

Reverse transcribing all isolated RNA meant expressed TCRB transcripts were sequenced. The data were produced by immunoSEQ multiplex PCR, yet TCRdb's version contains in-frame clones alone and is incomplete. The sample lists approximately 16,000 clones; less than 85% were seen once. A note on this clone: What it binds is unknown.

Sampling consisted of one heparinised blood draw per donor, averaging roughly 0.12 L. CDR1 and CDR2 (germline): KGHSH, LQKENI. The V gene lost 0 bases and the J gene lost 2 bases, with 11 bases spanning the gap. The CDR3 loop spans 16 amino acids. The J gene is TRBJ2-1, the V gene TRBV18; D is uncertain. This receptor was identified in a man younger than 45 with type 1 diabetes. The sequenced sample was stem cell memory CD4+ T cells from blood. CDR3 sequence reads: CASSPPSRSTYNEQFF. CDR3 in DNA: TGTGCCAGCTCACCACCTAGCAGAAGTACCTACAATGAGCAGTTCTTC.